The 32 T cell receptor beta chains given below trace back to one sample, sequenced in a study of cytomegalovirus exposure and HLA in healthy donors (dated by TCRdb to about 2017). Library prep was done by the immunoSEQ multiplex PCR assay. Here the immuneACCESS table is served through TCRdb, limited to in-frame sequences with V and J called. Missing clones are a known gap in these copies; in checked studies unresolved V genes cover under half, and the rest lacks a known reason. The sample has 92,000 or so clones on record, 96% of them singletons. More than 0.65% of the sample is taken by the ten largest. Sequencing used PBMCs. The origin of the receptors is a man younger than 30 in good health and CMV-seronegative.

The chain joins TRBV5-1 to TRBJ1-3; 7 bases match TRBD1. Trimming removed 4 bases from V and 6 bases from J; junction bases left unmatched: 4. CDR1 is SGHRS and CDR2 is YFSETQ in the germline V gene. CDR3 length: 13 amino acids. The CDR3 nucleotides are TGCGCCAGCAGCACGGGACAGAAAAACACCATATATTTT. It encodes CASSTGQKNTIYF. The full variable domain, its missing parts supplied by reference TRBV5-1 and TRBJ1-3, is KAGVTQTPRYLIKTRGQQVTLSCSPISGHRSVSWYQQTPGQGLQFLFEYFSETQRNKGNFPGRFSGRQFSNSRSEMNVSTLELGDSALYLCASSTGQKNTIYFGEGSWLTVV.

The V and J genes are TRBV18 and TRBJ1-1; D remains ambiguous. Looked up from germline, CDR1 is KGHSH and CDR2 is LQKENI. CDR3 length: 12 residues. V lost 1 base to trimming and J lost 8 bases, with 8 bases between them. The CDR3 DNA follows: TGTGCCAGCTCACCACTGTGGGAGGAAGCTTTCTTT. Translation gives CASSPLWEEAFF. Looking up the rest from reference TRBV18 and TRBJ1-1 gives the full variable domain: NAGVMQNPRHLVRRRGQEARLRCSPMKGHSHVYWYRQLPEEGLKFMVYLQKENIIDESGMPKERFSAEFPKEGPSILRIQQVVRGDSAAYFCASSPLWEEAFFGQGTRLTVV.

The V and J genes are TRBV7-8 and TRBJ1-4, with D unresolved. The CDR3 runs 12 residues. Germline V gene sequence: CDR1 SGHVS, CDR2 FQNEAQ. The V end was cut by 5 bases, the J end by 8 bases, with 9 bases between. This chain's CDR3 is CASSPRAEKLFF. The CDR3 DNA reads as TGTGCCAGCAGCCCCAGAGCGGAAAAACTGTTTTTT. The full variable domain, with the rest looked up from reference TRBV7-8 and TRBJ1-4, is GAGVSQSPRYKVAKRGQDVALRCDPISGHVSLFWYQQALGQGPEFLTYFQNEAQLDKSGLPSDRFFAERPEGSVSTLKIQRTQQEDSAVYLCASSPRAEKLFFGSGTQLSVL.

The chain uses TRBV27 and TRBJ2-7; 8 bases are shared with TRBD2. CDR1 is MNHEY, CDR2 SMNVEV, per germline (reference sequence). The CDR3 is 14 amino acids. V dropped 5 bases and J dropped 3; count of bases not matched to a gene: 6. The CDR3 bases are TGTGCCAGCAGTCCTCAAGCGGGAGTCTACGAGCAGTACTTC. It yields the protein CASSPQAGVYEQYF.

The chain combines TRBV6-5 with TRBJ1-2; 7 nucleotides match TRBD1. CDR3 size: 16 residues. V was clipped by 4 bases and J by 4 bases; unmatched bases: 12. Per the germline V gene, CDR1 is MNHEY and CDR2 is SVGAGI. CDR3: CASSSLTDRITYGYTF. The CDR3 bases are TGTGCCAGCAGTTCTCTGACGGACAGGATAACCTATGGCTACACCTTC.

V is TRBV29-1 and J is TRBJ2-1; D is perhaps TRBD2 (6 bases). This CDR3 has 14 amino acids. Trimming took 6 bases from V and 4 from J, leaving 16 bases between them. Germline V gives CDR1 SQVTM, CDR2 ANQGSEA. Here the CDR3 reads CSVWGRIGYNEQFF. The CDR3 bases are TGCAGCGTGTGGGGGAGGATAGGTTACAATGAGCAGTTCTTC.

This clone was observed once. The V gene is TRBV5-8, the J gene TRBJ2-2; D call uncertain. The germline V gene encodes CDR1 SGHTS and CDR2 YDEGEE. V lost 1 base to trimming and J lost 1 base, with 8 bases between them. This CDR3 comprises 15 residues. The CDR3 DNA reads as TGTGCCAGCAGCTTGTTTGGGCAGAACACCGGGGAGCTGTTTTTT. As protein: CASSLFGQNTGELFF.

The chain employs TRBV23-1 and TRBJ2-7; D unclear. TRBV23-1 is an ORF; its function is uncertain. This CDR3 spans 12 amino acids. CDR3 sequence: CTPQVEAYEQYV. In DNA form, the CDR3 reads TGCACACCGCAGGTTGAAGCCTACGAGCAGTACGTC.

This chain uses TRBV19 with TRBJ1-4; no clear D. Germline V gene data show CDR1 as LNHDA and CDR2 as SQIVND (reference sequence). There are 13 residues in the CDR3. The V gene lost 7 bases and the J gene lost 8 bases, with 14 bases spanning the gap. CDR3 residues: CASTSGGLEKLFF. The CDR3 DNA reads as TGTGCCAGTACCTCCGGCGGGTTGGAAAAACTGTTTTTT.

The rearrangement uses TRBV5-8 and TRBJ2-1, with 16 positions matching TRBD2. Germline CDR1 and CDR2: SGHTS and YDEGEE. The CDR3 contains 20 residues. V shed 4 bases, J shed 3 bases, and the junction held 13 bases outside the gene matches. The CDR3 DNA follows: TGTGCCAGCAGCCCCGCCCCGGGACTAGCGGGAGGGCGCTTCTACAATGAGCAGTTCTTC. This translates into CASSPAPGLAGGRFYNEQFF. Complete variable domain (other parts from reference TRBV5-8 and TRBJ2-1): EAGVTQSPTHLIKTRGQQATLRCSPISGHTSVYWYQQALGLGLQFLLWYDEGEERNRGNFPPRFSGRQFPNYSSELNVNALELEDSALYLCASSPAPGLAGGRFYNEQFFGPGTRLTVL.

This clone appeared once. The chain recombines TRBV7-9 with TRBJ1-4; D call uncertain. V lost 5 bases and J 0 bases, leaving 13 bases between the germline ends. CDR1 is SEHNR, CDR2 FQNEAQ, per germline (reference sequence). CDR3 size: 16 residues. CDR3 amino acids: CASSIQWRTTNEKLFF. Here the CDR3 DNA reads TGTGCCAGCAGCATACAATGGCGGACAACTAATGAAAAACTGTTTTTT.

The chain employs TRBV27 and TRBJ2-2, with 10 bases fitting TRBD2. After removal of 7 bases from V and 6 bases from J, the junction contained 5 bases not matched to a gene. Germline values: CDR1 MNHEY, CDR2 SMNVEV (reference sequence). This CDR3 is 14 amino acids long. CDR3 sequence (DNA): TGTGCCAGCACTACGGGACTAGCGCCCGGGGAGCTGTTTTTT. Translating it yields CASTTGLAPGELFF.

The V gene is TRBV5-1, the J gene TRBJ2-3; 12 nucleotides line up with TRBD2. Trimming at V came to 4 bases and at J to 6 bases, leaving 6 bases not matched to a gene. CDR3 length: 15 amino acids. Germline V gives CDR1 SGHRS, CDR2 YFSETQ. CDR3 DNA: TGCGCCAGCAGCATCCTAGCGGGGGGGATTGATACGCAGTATTTT. It encodes CASSILAGGIDTQYF.

The genes are TRBV30 and TRBJ2-7; 7 bases match TRBD1. Germline V gene sequence: CDR1 GTSNPN, CDR2 SVGIG (reference sequence). V was clipped by 1 base and J by 6 bases; unmatched bases: 3. There are 12 residues in the CDR3. The CDR3: CAWSGQGREQYV. In DNA, the CDR3 is TGTGCCTGGAGTGGACAGGGCCGCGAGCAGTACGTC.

The CDR3 spells CASSSADSGRGTDTQYF. CDR3 DNA sequence: TGTGCCAGCAGCTCGGCCGATAGCGGGAGAGGCACAGATACGCAGTATTTT. The chain carries TRBV7-9 and TRBJ2-3; 9 nucleotides align to TRBD2. Per the germline V gene, CDR1 is SEHNR and CDR2 is FQNEAQ (reference sequence). The CDR3 has 17 residues. V lost 4 bases, J lost 1 base, and 9 bases stayed unmatched.

The chain uses TRBV7-9 and TRBJ2-3, with 7 positions matching TRBD2. Trimming removed 5 bases from V and 2 bases from J; junction bases left unmatched: 10. The CDR3 is made up of 16 amino acids. Germline lookup yields CDR1 SEHNR and CDR2 FQNEAQ (reference sequence). In DNA, the CDR3 is TGTGCCAGCAGCCCAATTACTAGCGATGACACAGATACGCAGTATTTT. Protein product: CASSPITSDDTDTQYF.

The rearrangement joins TRBV27 to TRBJ2-3; TRBD2 might be the D (6 bases). This CDR3 has 16 amino acids. V shed 3 bases and J shed 2 bases, with 15 bases lying between them. Germline V gene lookup returns CDR1 MNHEY and CDR2 SMNVEV (reference sequence). The chain's CDR3 is CASSFGGTGYTDTQYF. CDR3 DNA sequence: TGTGCCAGCAGTTTCGGCGGGACTGGATACACAGATACGCAGTATTTT.

The chain combines TRBV18 with TRBJ2-3; 9 bases fit TRBD1. The V gene's germline CDR1 is KGHSH and CDR2 LQKENI. The CDR3 sequence is 15 residues long. V lost 3 bases to trimming and J lost 5 bases; unmatched junction nucleotides: 6. Written as DNA, the CDR3 is TGTGCCAGCTCACCTGCGGGACAGGGTGGAGATACGCAGTATTTT. The encoded protein is CASSPAGQGGDTQYF.

In DNA, the CDR3 is TGTGCCAGTAGTATAGGGTCCAGGGGTCATATAGCCCAGTACTTC. It specifies CASSIGSRGHIAQYF. The gene calls are TRBV19 and TRBJ2-5, with a weak D call TRBD1 (6 bases). The CDR3 has 15 residues. Germline V gene data show CDR1 as LNHDA and CDR2 as SQIVND (reference sequence). V was cut by 1 base and J by 9 bases, with 18 bases left in between.

V is TRBV7-2 and J is TRBJ1-5, with no clear D. Germline CDR1 SGHTA, CDR2 FQGNSA. V dropped 5 bases and J dropped 11 bases, with 19 bases sitting between them. The CDR3 consists of 14 residues. The CDR3 DNA is TGTGCCAGCAGCCCACGGTGGAGTGGCCTGGCCCAGCATTTT. It is translated as CASSPRWSGLAQHF.

The V gene is TRBV15, the J gene TRBJ2-7; D may be TRBD2 (6 bases). Germline assignment: CDR1 LNHNV and CDR2 YYDKDF (reference sequence). The length of the CDR3 is 14 residues. V lost 1 base and J 2 bases, leaving 9 bases between the germline ends. Written as DNA, the CDR3 is TGTGCCACCAGCAGAGGGGACTCCACCTACGAGCAGTACGTC. This gives the protein CATSRGDSTYEQYV.

The chain joins TRBV5-1 to TRBJ2-1; 15 nucleotides agree with TRBD2. The trim removed 0 bases at V and 7 bases at J, leaving 11 bases unmatched. The CDR3 is 19 residues long. CDR1 is SGHRS and CDR2 is YFSETQ in the germline V gene. DNA of the CDR3: TGCGCCAGCAGCTTGGGGACTAGCGGGAGGGGGCCCCGGGGTAATGAGCAGTTCTTC. Translation: CASSLGTSGRGPRGNEQFF. Complete variable domain (other parts from reference TRBV5-1 and TRBJ2-1): KAGVTQTPRYLIKTRGQQVTLSCSPISGHRSVSWYQQTPGQGLQFLFEYFSETQRNKGNFPGRFSGRQFSNSRSEMNVSTLELGDSALYLCASSLGTSGRGPRGNEQFFGPGTRLTVL.

The chain has TRBV18 and TRBJ1-1; D perhaps matches TRBD1 (5 bases). The CDR3 extends over 16 amino acids. Germline V lookup: CDR1 KGHSH, CDR2 LQKENI. The germline V and J ends were trimmed by 3 bases and 0 bases, with 14 bases remaining between them. The CDR3 bases are TGTGCCAGCTCACCGGGGCTCTGGGGCATGAACACTGAAGCTTTCTTT. Amino acid sequence: CASSPGLWGMNTEAFF.

The chain has TRBV5-1 and TRBJ1-1; D possibly corresponds to TRBD1 (6 bases). The CDR3 is 14 residues long. V was cut by 4 bases and J by 1 base, with 11 bases left in between. Germline values: CDR1 SGHRS, CDR2 YFSETQ. The CDR3 region has the DNA TGCGCCAGCAGCGAAGGACAGCCGAACACTGAAGCTTTCTTT. Its translation is CASSEGQPNTEAFF.

V and J are TRBV5-4 and TRBJ1-2; 7 bases are shared with TRBD1. The CDR3 length is 15 residues. J was trimmed by 8 bases and V by 5 bases; bases with no gene match: 15. Germline-derived CDR1 and CDR2 are SGHNT and YYREEE (reference sequence). DNA of the CDR3: TGTGCCAGCAGGACGTGGGTAGGGGGCGAAGGGGGCTACACCTTC. Amino acids: CASRTWVGGEGGYTF.

V and J are TRBV7-2 and TRBJ2-1, with a possible D match to TRBD1 (5 bases). The ends were cut back, 2 bases at V and 0 bases at J, with 11 bases in the middle. Germline CDR1 and CDR2: SGHTA and FQGNSA. The CDR3 has 16 amino acids. The CDR3 reads CASSLNFDSSYNEQFF. The CDR3 nucleotides are TGTGCCAGCAGCTTAAACTTTGACAGCTCCTACAATGAGCAGTTCTTC. Full variable domain (rest looked up from reference TRBV7-2 and TRBJ2-1): GAGVSQSPSNKVTEKGKDVELRCDPISGHTALYWYRQSLGQGLEFLIYFQGNSAPDKSGLPSDRFSAERTGGSVSTLTIQRTQQEDSAVYLCASSLNFDSSYNEQFFGPGTRLTVL.

The V call is TRBV11-3, the J call TRBJ1-1, with D perhaps matching TRBD1 (6 bases). Germline V gives CDR1 SGHNT, CDR2 YENEEA. V was cut by 0 bases and J by 3 bases, with 11 bases left in between. The CDR3 has 15 amino acids. Here the CDR3 reads CASSLEGGRDTEAFF. The CDR3, as DNA: TGTGCCAGCAGCTTAGAAGGGGGTAGGGACACTGAAGCTTTCTTT.

The rearrangement uses TRBV5-1 and TRBJ2-1; D is possibly TRBD1 (6 bases). This CDR3 has 12 residues. CDR1 is SGHRS and CDR2 is YFSETQ in the germline V gene. V was clipped by 2 bases and J by 6 bases, with 6 bases between them. This CDR3 is CASSLQGNEQFF. The CDR3 region has the DNA TGCGCCAGCAGCTTACAGGGCAATGAGCAGTTCTTC. The full variable domain, with the rest looked up from reference TRBV5-1 and TRBJ2-1, is KAGVTQTPRYLIKTRGQQVTLSCSPISGHRSVSWYQQTPGQGLQFLFEYFSETQRNKGNFPGRFSGRQFSNSRSEMNVSTLELGDSALYLCASSLQGNEQFFGPGTRLTVL.

This chain connects TRBV29-1 to TRBJ2-7, with TRBD1 matching 7 bases. V dropped 0 bases and J dropped 12; count of bases not matched to a gene: 8. The CDR3 contains 12 residues. Looked up from germline, CDR1 is SQVTM and CDR2 is ANQGSEA. CDR3 sequence (DNA): TGCAGCGTTGAAGATACAGGGGCCCCCCCGTACTTC. This codes for CSVEDTGAPPYF.

The chain links TRBV29-1 to TRBJ1-2; D not certain. Germline-derived CDR1 and CDR2 are SQVTM and ANQGSEA. The CDR3 length is 9 residues. V lost 4 bases, J lost 5 bases, and 2 bases lay in between. Here the CDR3 reads CSVAYGYTF. The CDR3 coding sequence is TGCAGCGTTGCGTATGGCTACACCTTC.

The V and J genes are TRBV29-1 and TRBJ2-2, with TRBD2 matching over 7 bases. This CDR3 is 12 amino acids long. The trim removed 5 bases at V and 5 bases at J, leaving 2 bases unmatched. Germline V gene data show CDR1 as SQVTM and CDR2 as ANQGSEA. Here the CDR3 DNA reads TGCAGCGTTTTGGGGGGGACCGGGGAGCTGTTTTTT. As protein: CSVLGGTGELFF.

This sequence joins TRBV6-1 and TRBJ2-7; D uncertain. Trimming cost V 0 bases and J 3 bases, with 12 bases left between them. This CDR3 has 15 residues. Germline CDR1 and CDR2: MNHNS and SASEGT. The CDR3 here is CASSEARRLFYEQYF. The CDR3 nucleotides read TGTGCCAGCAGTGAAGCGCGCCGATTATTCTACGAGCAGTACTTC.